This T cell receptor beta chain is from a study of shared clonotypes between healthy human individuals. About the study: Every donor yielded three CD4 naive, three CD4 memory, two CD8 naive and one CD8 memory plate.

V was clipped by 5 bases and J by 5 bases; unmatched bases: 1. The CDR3 spans 12 residues. Germline CDR1 MNHEY, CDR2 SVGAGI. Produced via immunoSEQ multiplex PCR; TCRdb's table is partial and in-frame only. The data contain 2 million to 2.5 million clones, less than 95% of them singletons. Sequencing was carried out using naive CD4+ T cells from PBMCs. Subset denoted: CD45RA+ positively selected. The rearrangement joins TRBV6-5 to TRBJ2-3; 7 nucleotides line up with TRBD1. This clonotype was obtained from a man between 18 and 35 years old in good health. Some clones in this sample may be carry-over from other donors' samples. The CDR3 sequence is CASSHRGDTQYF. The CDR3, as DNA: TGTGCCAGCAGTCACAGGGGAGATACGCAGTATTTT.